This T cell receptor (beta chain) was identified during a study of blood T cell repertoires in COVID-19. Whole-study context: There were acute and convalescent COVID-19 samples, and they came from the United States, Italy and Spain. In each case, the material was cDNA or gDNA derived from T cells, B-cell-depleted T cells, or PBMCs.

This CDR3 is 15 amino acids long. Germline V lookup: CDR1 SGDLS, CDR2 YYNGEE. The V and J ends lost 0 bases and 1 base respectively, with 10 bases between them. The table came from immunoSEQ multiplex PCR; TCRdb's copy has only in-frame clones and leaves some out. The repertoire consists of over 250,000 clones, with roughly 86% occurring once and the leading ten covering roughly 0.8%. Input material: peripheral blood. The clonotype was recovered from a woman aged 30 to 39 with acute or convalescent COVID-19. The chain joins TRBV9 to TRBJ1-2, with no clear D. The DNA for the CDR3 is TGTGCCAGCAGCGTAGGGCTTACAGTTAACTATGGCTACACCTTC. It yields the protein CASSVGLTVNYGYTF.